This T cell receptor (beta chain) is drawn from a study of cytomegalovirus exposure and HLA in healthy donors. Study-wide results and caveats: An apparent linkage of common viral pathogens to several of the most significant clusters emerged in a later analysis. Association of a missense DCLRE1C variant with TCR beta V- and J-gene trimming was reported in a later analysis. Beyond CMV serostatus, there was no information to go on about immune exposure.

It was with 60 Vbeta and 13 Jbeta primers that the PCR ran. Assay: immunoSEQ multiplex PCR; the TCRdb copy retains only in-frame clones and omits some. Among approximately 170,000 clones listed, more than 60% were seen once. This clone appeared a few times. Its antigen is unidentified. CDR3 length: 15 residues. Germline CDR1 SQVTM, CDR2 ANQGSEA. The V and J ends lost 0 bases and 0 bases, in that order; junction bases with no gene match: 2. The chain carries TRBV29-1 and TRBJ2-4; 7 bases map to TRBD2. The sequence was collected from a woman aged 40 to 50 in good health and CMV-seropositive. Sequencing was done on a sample of PBMCs. The CDR3 loop is CSVEEGGVAKNIQYF. Here the CDR3 DNA reads TGCAGCGTTGAAGAGGGGGGGGTAGCCAAAAACATTCAGTACTTC.